This TCR beta chain was sequenced in a study of a mutant IDH1 vaccine in newly diagnosed glioma. Method: immunoSEQ multiplex PCR; TCRdb's copy keeps in-frame clones and lacks some. The sample holds about 33,000 clones, about 85% seen once. The time point was: baseline, week 1 (first vaccination visit). Treatment defined: pre-vaccination baseline after standard-of-care therapy. The V gene's germline CDR1 is SGHAT and CDR2 FQNNGV. This CDR3 comprises 15 residues. Trimming removed 0 bases at V and 2 bases at J, with 10 bases between. The receptor was isolated from a woman between 35 and 50 years old with glioma. The rearrangement uses TRBV11-2 and TRBJ1-2, with D maybe TRBD1 (6 bases). The source material was PBMCs, sampled from a glioma patient treated with radiotherapy, temozolomide or both. CDR3 amino acids: CASSLEEGQNYGYTF. The CDR3 coding sequence is TGTGCCAGCAGCTTAGAGGAAGGACAGAACTATGGCTACACCTTC. The full variable domain, its missing parts supplied by reference TRBV11-2 and TRBJ1-2, is EAGVAQSPRYKIIEKRQSVAFWCNPISGHATLYWYQQILGQGPKLLIQFQNNGVVDDSQLPKDRFSAERLKGVDSTLKIQPAKLEDSAVYLCASSLEEGQNYGYTFGSGTRLTVV.